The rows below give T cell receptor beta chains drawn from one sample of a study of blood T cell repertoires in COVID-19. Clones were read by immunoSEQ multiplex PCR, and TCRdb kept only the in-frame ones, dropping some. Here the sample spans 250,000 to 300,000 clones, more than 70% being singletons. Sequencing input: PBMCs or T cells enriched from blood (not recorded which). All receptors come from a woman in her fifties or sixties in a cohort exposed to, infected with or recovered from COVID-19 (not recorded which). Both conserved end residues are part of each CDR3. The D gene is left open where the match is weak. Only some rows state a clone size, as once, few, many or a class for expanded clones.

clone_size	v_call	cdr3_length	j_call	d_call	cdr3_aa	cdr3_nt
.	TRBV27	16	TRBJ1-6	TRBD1	CASSPYRTGEGSPLHF	TGTGCCAGCAGTCCATACCGGACAGGGGAAGGCTCACCCCTCCACTTT
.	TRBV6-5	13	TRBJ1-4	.	CASSTGNNEKLFF	TGTGCCAGCAGTACAGGGAATAATGAAAAACTGTTTTTT
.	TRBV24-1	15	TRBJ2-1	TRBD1	CATSDRDSFNNEQFF	TGTGCCACCAGTGACCGGGACAGCTTTAACAATGAGCAGTTCTTC
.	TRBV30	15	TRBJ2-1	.	CAWIGGRQLYNEQFF	TGTGCCTGGATTGGAGGGCGACAGCTATACAATGAGCAGTTCTTC
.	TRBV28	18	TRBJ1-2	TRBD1	CASSFPLGQGPPHISVTF	TGTGCCAGCAGTTTCCCCCTCGGACAGGGGCCTCCCCATATTAGTGTCACCTTC
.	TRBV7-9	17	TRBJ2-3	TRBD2	CASSLKGTSRSTDTQYF	TGTGCCAGCAGCTTGAAAGGGACTAGCAGAAGCACAGATACGCAGTATTTT
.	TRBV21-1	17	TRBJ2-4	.	CASSKKGALLAKNIQYF	TGTGCCAGCAGCAAAAAAGGGGCCTTACTAGCCAAAAACATTCAGTACTTC
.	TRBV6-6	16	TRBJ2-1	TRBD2	CASSYPGLAGATEQFF	TGTGCCAGCAGTTACCCGGGACTAGCGGGAGCCACTGAGCAGTTCTTC
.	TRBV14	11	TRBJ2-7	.	CASSRSLEQYF	TGTGCCAGCAGTCGGTCCCTCGAGCAGTACTTC
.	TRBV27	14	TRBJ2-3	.	CASSPGLFTDTQYF	TGTGCCAGCAGTCCAGGACTCTTCACAGATACGCAGTATTTT
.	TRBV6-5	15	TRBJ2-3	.	CASSYVAGRTDTQYF	TGTGCCAGCAGTTACGTGGCGGGTCGCACAGATACGCAGTATTTT
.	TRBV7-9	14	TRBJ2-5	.	CASSLGGSGETQYF	TGTGCCAGCAGCTTAGGTGGGTCAGGAGAGACCCAGTACTTC
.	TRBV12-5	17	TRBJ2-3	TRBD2	CASGFPDSAGGPHTQYF	TGTGCTAGTGGTTTCCCAGACTCAGCGGGAGGGCCGCATACGCAGTATTTT
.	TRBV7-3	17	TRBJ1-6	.	CASSLRGRGTANSPLHF	TGTGCCAGCAGCTTAAGGGGTCGGGGGACCGCTAATTCACCCCTCCACTTT
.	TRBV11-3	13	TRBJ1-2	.	CASRNRAGYGYTF	TGTGCCAGCAGAAATCGGGCGGGGTATGGCTACACCTTC
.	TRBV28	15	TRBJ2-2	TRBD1	CASRKPGQGSGELFF	TGTGCCAGCAGGAAACCGGGACAGGGATCCGGGGAGCTGTTTTTT
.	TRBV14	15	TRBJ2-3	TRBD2	CASSAGTSGTDTQYF	TGTGCCAGCAGCGCTGGGACTAGCGGGACAGATACGCAGTATTTT
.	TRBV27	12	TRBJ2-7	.	CAPPDSSYEQYF	TGTGCCCCCCCCGACAGCTCCTACGAGCAGTACTTC
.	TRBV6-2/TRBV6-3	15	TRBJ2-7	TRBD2	CASSYDGAGAYEQYF	TGTGCCAGCAGTTACGACGGAGCGGGAGCCTACGAGCAGTACTTC
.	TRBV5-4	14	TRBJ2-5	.	CASSTKDIQETQYF	TGTGCCAGCAGCACAAAGGACATCCAAGAGACCCAGTACTTC
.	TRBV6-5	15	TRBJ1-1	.	CASSYSMGRVYEAFF	TGTGCCAGCAGTTACTCGATGGGCAGGGTTTATGAAGCTTTCTTT
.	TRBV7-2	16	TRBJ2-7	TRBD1	CASSSYRGRFSPEQYF	TGTGCCAGCAGCTCCTACAGGGGGCGATTCTCTCCAGAGCAGTACTTC
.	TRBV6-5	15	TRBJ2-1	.	CASRPQTGLPNEQFF	TGTGCCAGCAGACCTCAAACTGGACTCCCTAATGAGCAGTTCTTC
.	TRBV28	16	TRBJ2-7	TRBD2	CASSSPPGGLRYEQYF	TGTGCCAGCAGTTCCCCCCCGGGAGGCCTCCGCTACGAGCAGTACTTC
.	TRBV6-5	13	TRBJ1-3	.	CASITGQGNTIYF	TGTGCCAGCATAACAGGGCAGGGAAACACCATATATTTT
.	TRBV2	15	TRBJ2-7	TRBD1	CASSERTGGRNEQYF	TGTGCCAGCAGTGAGAGGACAGGGGGAAGGAACGAGCAGTACTTC
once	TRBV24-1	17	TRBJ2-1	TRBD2	CATSDRGTSGNYNEQFF	TGTGCCACCAGTGACCGGGGGACTAGCGGGAACTACAATGAGCAGTTCTTC
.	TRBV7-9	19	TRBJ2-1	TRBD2	CASSLPPGLAGGTYNEQFF	TGTGCCAGCAGCTTACCCCCAGGACTAGCGGGAGGAACCTACAATGAGCAGTTCTTC
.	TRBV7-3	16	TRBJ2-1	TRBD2	CASSLTGTSRSNEQFF	TGTGCCAGCAGCTTAACCGGGACTAGCCGTTCCAATGAGCAGTTCTTC
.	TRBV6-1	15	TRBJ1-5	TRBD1	CASSDRGLRDQPQHF	TGTGCCAGCAGTGACAGGGGGCTGAGAGACCAGCCCCAGCATTTT
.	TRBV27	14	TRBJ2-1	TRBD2	CASSSSGNWNEQFF	TGTGCCAGCAGTTCGAGCGGGAATTGGAATGAGCAGTTCTTC
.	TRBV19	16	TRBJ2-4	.	CASSIGDLLAKNIQYF	TGTGCCAGTAGTATCGGAGATTTGCTAGCCAAAAACATTCAGTACTTC
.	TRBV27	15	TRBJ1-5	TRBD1	CASKRTGQRDQPQHF	TGTGCCAGCAAACGGACAGGGCAGCGGGATCAGCCCCAGCATTTT
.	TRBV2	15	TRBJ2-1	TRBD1	CASSYTGDSYNEQFF	TGTGCCAGCAGCTATACAGGGGACTCCTACAATGAGCAGTTCTTC
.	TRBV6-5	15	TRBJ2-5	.	CASSYAGRDQETQYF	TGTGCCAGCAGTTACGCGGGACGGGACCAAGAGACCCAGTACTTC
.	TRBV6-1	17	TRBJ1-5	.	CVSSKGSVYNSNQPQHF	TGTGTCAGCAGTAAAGGGTCAGTTTACAATAGCAATCAGCCCCAGCATTTT
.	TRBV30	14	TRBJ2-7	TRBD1	CAWSSDRGPYEQYF	TGTGCCTGGAGTTCGGACAGGGGCCCCTACGAGCAGTACTTC